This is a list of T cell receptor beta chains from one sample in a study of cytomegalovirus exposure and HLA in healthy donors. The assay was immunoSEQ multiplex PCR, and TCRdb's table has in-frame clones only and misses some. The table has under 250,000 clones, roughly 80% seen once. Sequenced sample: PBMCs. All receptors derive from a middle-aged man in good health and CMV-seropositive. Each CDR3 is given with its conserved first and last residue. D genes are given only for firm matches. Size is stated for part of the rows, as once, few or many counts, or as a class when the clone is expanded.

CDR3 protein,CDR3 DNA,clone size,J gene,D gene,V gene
CASSRLAEVPRQFF,TGTGCCAGCAGTCGACTAGCGGAGGTCCCAAGGCAGTTCTTC,-,TRBJ2-1,TRBD2,TRBV13
CASSQQKETQYF,TGCGCCAGCAGTCAACAGAAAGAGACCCAGTACTTC,-,TRBJ2-5,-,TRBV5-1
CASSVSSAWSGSRSYNEQFF,TGTGCCAGCAGCGTAAGTTCAGCGTGGAGCGGGAGTCGGTCCTACAATGAGCAGTTCTTC,-,TRBJ2-1,TRBD2,TRBV9
CASMAGGVHEQYF,TGTGCCAGCATGGCGGGGGGGGTCCACGAGCAGTACTTC,-,TRBJ2-7,TRBD2,TRBV7-2
CASSPAGKTGGEAFF,TGCGCCAGCAGCCCAGCGGGCAAGACAGGGGGTGAAGCTTTCTTT,-,TRBJ1-1,TRBD1,TRBV4-1
CASSEGVTYEQYF,TGTGCCAGCAGTGAAGGAGTAACTTACGAGCAGTACTTC,-,TRBJ2-7,-,TRBV2
CASSPLAGNEQFF,TGTGCCAGTAGTCCACTAGCGGGTAATGAGCAGTTCTTC,-,TRBJ2-1,TRBD2,TRBV19
CASILNRDNYGYTF,TGTGCCAGCATCCTTAACAGGGATAACTATGGCTACACCTTC,-,TRBJ1-2,-,TRBV7-2
CASGLRQGAYNEQFF,TGTGCTAGTGGTTTGCGGCAGGGGGCTTACAATGAGCAGTTCTTC,-,TRBJ2-1,TRBD1,TRBV12-5
CASSYASGGQETQYF,TGTGCCAGCAGTTACGCTAGCGGAGGTCAAGAGACCCAGTACTTC,-,TRBJ2-5,TRBD2,TRBV6-5
CASSSIAGERRNEQFF,TGTGCCAGCAGCTCCATAGCGGGAGAGAGGCGCAATGAGCAGTTCTTC,once,TRBJ2-1,TRBD2,TRBV13
CASSLSTGSGNTIYF,TGTGCCAGCAGCTTATCGACAGGGTCTGGAAACACCATATATTTT,once,TRBJ1-3,TRBD1,TRBV7-3
CASSIQGAAEQYF,TGTGCCAGCAGTATCCAGGGGGCGGCTGAGCAGTACTTC,-,TRBJ2-5,TRBD1,TRBV27
CASSPAPSTDTQYF,TGTGCCAGCTCACCGGCCCCTAGCACAGATACGCAGTATTTT,-,TRBJ2-3,-,TRBV18
CARSLAGGEQPEQYF,TGTGCCAGAAGCTTGGCAGGGGGCGAACAACCCGAGCAGTACTTC,-,TRBJ2-7,-,TRBV7-5
CASSLDGSYGYTF,TGTGCCAGCAGCTTAGACGGGAGCTATGGCTACACCTTC,-,TRBJ1-2,-,TRBV11-2
CSVVGLQNTGELFF,TGCAGCGTTGTTGGCCTCCAAAACACCGGGGAGCTGTTTTTT,once,TRBJ2-2,-,TRBV29-1
CASSSTNFLANYGYTF,TGTGCCAGCAGCTCTACCAATTTTTTAGCTAACTATGGCTACACCTTC,few,TRBJ1-2,-,TRBV5-6
CASSVAGGANVLTF,TGTGCCAGCAGCGTGGCCGGCGGAGCCAACGTCCTGACTTTC,-,TRBJ2-6,-,TRBV9
CASSFYLGGSNTGELFF,TGCGCCAGCAGCTTTTACCTCGGGGGGTCTAACACCGGGGAGCTGTTTTTT,-,TRBJ2-2,TRBD2,TRBV5-1
CASSLGGYGYTF,TGTGCCAGCAGTTTGGGGGGCTATGGCTACACCTTC,-,TRBJ1-2,-,TRBV28
CASSYQEAYGYTF,TGTGCCAGCAGTTACCAGGAGGCATATGGCTACACCTTC,once,TRBJ1-2,-,TRBV6-5
CASSLVSGRADTQYF,TGTGCCAGCAGCTTGGTAAGCGGGAGGGCAGATACGCAGTATTTT,few,TRBJ2-3,TRBD2,TRBV5-4
CASSPPTGNQPQHF,TGTGCCAGTAGTCCCCCGACTGGGAATCAGCCCCAGCATTTT,-,TRBJ1-5,-,TRBV19
CASSLREYQETQYF,TGCGCCAGCAGCCTCCGGGAGTACCAAGAGACCCAGTACTTC,-,TRBJ2-5,-,TRBV4-1
CASSSGTSGRFSPGTEQFF,TGTGCCAGCAGCTCCGGGACTAGCGGGAGGTTCTCTCCGGGGACTGAGCAGTTCTTC,-,TRBJ2-1,TRBD2,TRBV7-2
CASSASSQSYGYTF,TGTGCCAGCAGTGCCTCCTCACAAAGCTATGGCTACACCTTC,-,TRBJ1-2,-,TRBV6-5
CASSVGLAVSYNEQFF,TGTGCCAGCAGCGTAGGTCTAGCGGTCTCCTACAATGAGCAGTTCTTC,-,TRBJ2-1,TRBD2,TRBV9
CASRVTSSEAYEQYF,TGTGCCAGTAGAGTTACTAGTTCGGAAGCCTACGAGCAGTACTTC,-,TRBJ2-7,-,TRBV19
CASSPGEINTIYF,TGTGCCAGCTCACCAGGGGAGATCAACACCATATATTTT,-,TRBJ1-3,-,TRBV18
CASSQSGGGDTQYF,TGTGCCAGCAGTCAAAGCGGGGGAGGAGATACGCAGTATTTT,-,TRBJ2-3,TRBD2,TRBV27
CASTSRQNTQYF,TGTGCCAGCACGTCGCGGCAGAATACGCAGTATTTT,-,TRBJ2-3,-,TRBV27
CASSSADRGDQEQYF,TGTGCCAGCAGCTCCGCGGACAGGGGGGATCAGGAGCAGTACTTC,-,TRBJ2-7,TRBD1,TRBV5-5
CASSLGLAGTDTQYF,TGTGCCAGCAGCTTAGGACTAGCGGGCACAGATACGCAGTATTTT,few,TRBJ2-3,TRBD2,TRBV5-4
CAIRDRAGNQPQHF,TGTGCCATCCGGGACAGGGCTGGCAATCAGCCCCAGCATTTT,-,TRBJ1-5,TRBD1,TRBV19
CASSQDRAPETQYF,TGCGCCAGCAGCCAAGACAGGGCTCCTGAGACCCAGTACTTC,-,TRBJ2-5,-,TRBV4-1
CASSSKETQYF,TGCGCCAGCAGTTCCAAAGAGACCCAGTACTTC,-,TRBJ2-5,-,TRBV10-2
CASRSSEKQFF,TGTGCCAGCAGGTCAAGCGAAAAGCAGTTCTTC,-,TRBJ2-1,-,TRBV11-2
CASSFGSGRQTGELFF,TGCGCCAGCAGCTTCGGTAGCGGGAGACAAACCGGGGAGCTGTTTTTT,-,TRBJ2-2,TRBD2,TRBV5-1
CASSLAGQNQPQHF,TGTGCCAGCAGCTTAGCGGGACAGAATCAGCCCCAGCATTTT,-,TRBJ1-5,TRBD1,TRBV11-3
CASSGTNYEQYF,TGTGCCAGCAGCGGGACAAATTACGAGCAGTACTTC,-,TRBJ2-7,-,TRBV7-8
CSVSGTGWTYEQYF,TGCAGCGTTAGTGGGACAGGGTGGACCTACGAGCAGTACTTC,-,TRBJ2-7,TRBD1,TRBV29-1
CASRLSSGTGNTEAFF,TGTGCCAGCAGGCTTTCATCCGGGACAGGGAACACTGAAGCTTTCTTT,-,TRBJ1-1,TRBD1,TRBV27
CASSELAGGPVLAGELFF,TGTGCCAGCAGTGAACTAGCGGGAGGGCCGGTACTAGCTGGGGAGCTGTTTTTT,-,TRBJ2-2,TRBD2,TRBV2
CSVDQVNYGYTF,TGCAGCGTTGATCAGGTTAACTATGGCTACACCTTC,-,TRBJ1-2,-,TRBV29-1
CSAHAIDTQYF,TGCAGCGCCCACGCGATCGATACGCAGTATTTT,-,TRBJ2-3,-,TRBV29-1
CASSLGLAWYEQYF,TGTGCCAGCAGCTTGGGACTAGCTTGGTACGAGCAGTACTTC,-,TRBJ2-7,TRBD2,TRBV7-2
CASSPGTGTYNEQFF,TGTGCCAGCTCACCCGGGACAGGCACCTACAATGAGCAGTTCTTC,few,TRBJ2-1,TRBD1,TRBV18
CASSRSGRAEGTDTQYF,TGCGCCAGCAGTCGTAGCGGGAGGGCCGAGGGCACAGATACGCAGTATTTT,-,TRBJ2-3,TRBD2,TRBV5-1
CASSLAGQETYEQYF,TGCGCCAGCAGCTTGGCGGGACAGGAAACCTACGAGCAGTACTTC,-,TRBJ2-7,TRBD1,TRBV5-1
CASSSLSGRRADTQYF,TGCGCCAGCAGCTCTCTTAGCGGGCGTCGCGCAGATACGCAGTATTTT,few,TRBJ2-3,TRBD2,TRBV5-1
CSVQSGRTEAFF,TGCAGCGTTCAGTCAGGGCGGACTGAAGCTTTCTTT,-,TRBJ1-1,-,TRBV29-1
CASSLGGTFYQPQHF,TGTGCCAGCAGCTTAGGAGGGACATTTTATCAGCCCCAGCATTTT,-,TRBJ1-5,-,TRBV7-2
CASSSPGGERANYGYTF,TGTGCCAGCAGCTCCCCCGGGGGGGAGAGGGCTAACTATGGCTACACCTTC,-,TRBJ1-2,-,TRBV5-5
CATSRDWQGAHEQYF,TGTGCCACCAGCAGAGATTGGCAGGGGGCTCACGAGCAGTACTTC,once,TRBJ2-7,TRBD1,TRBV15
CASSQIGTGDGYTF,TGCGCCAGCAGCCAAATTGGGACAGGGGATGGCTACACCTTC,-,TRBJ1-2,TRBD1,TRBV4-1
CASATSGANVLTF,TGTGCCAGCGCGACAAGTGGGGCCAACGTCCTGACTTTC,-,TRBJ2-6,-,TRBV2